This TCR beta chain was identified during a study of T cell clonotyping in hematopoietic cell transplantation. Time point of the sample: recipient sample about 28 days before transplant, after cytoreduction. Study-level findings and limits: At the given depth, recipient repertoires were over 95% de novo clonotypes. After transplant, recipient diversity fell while pathologically expanded clonotypes grew through day 180. Cells were unsorted, so CD4 and CD8 contributions were not separated.

Notes on this clone: Its antigen is as yet unknown.

This CDR3 spans 14 amino acids. Germline values: CDR1 LGHNA, CDR2 YSLEER. Trimming removed 2 bases at V and 0 bases at J, with 8 bases between. Using immunoSEQ multiplex PCR, the repertoire was profiled, and TCRdb retains in-frame clones only, with some absent. The sample lists about 28,000 clones, about 92% occurring once. The receptor comes from a man aged 45 to 65 with acute myeloid leukemia. Some clones in this sample may be carry-over from other donors' samples. The sample was peripheral blood mononuclear cells, taken before stem cell transplant. The J gene is TRBJ2-7, the V gene TRBV4-3, with a weak D call TRBD2 (5 bases). The DNA of the CDR3 is TGCGCCAGCAGCCAAAGCGGCTACTCCTACGAGCAGTACTTC. Translating it yields CASSQSGYSYEQYF.